The next 2 T cell receptor beta chains were all read from a single sample in a study of blood T cell repertoires in COVID-19. Assay used: immunoSEQ multiplex PCR; TCRdb lists only in-frame clones, some missing. The profile covers 350,000 to 400,000 clones, with roughly 84% appearing a single time and around 3% taken by the ten largest. The specimen sequenced was PBMCs or T cells enriched from blood (not recorded which). The source is a woman in her thirties who had recovered from COVID-19.

This sequence joins TRBV5-1 and TRBJ2-5; 7 bases match TRBD1. CDR3 length equals 16 residues. V dropped 4 bases and J dropped 3; count of bases not matched to a gene: 12. Germline CDR1 SGHRS, CDR2 YFSETQ. The DNA of the CDR3 is TGCGCCAGCAGCGCGCCGGAGACAGGGTTCGAAGAGACCCAGTACTTC. Amino acids: CASSAPETGFEETQYF.

The V call is TRBV24-1, the J call TRBJ2-3; D perhaps matches TRBD2 (6 bases). Germline V CDR1 and CDR2: KGHDR, SFDVKD. The V and J ends lost 1 base and 10 bases respectively, with 14 bases between them. The CDR3 length is 14 residues. The CDR3, as DNA: TGTGCCACCAGTGATTTCCTGACTAGTTATGCGCAGTATTTT. This translates into CATSDFLTSYAQYF.